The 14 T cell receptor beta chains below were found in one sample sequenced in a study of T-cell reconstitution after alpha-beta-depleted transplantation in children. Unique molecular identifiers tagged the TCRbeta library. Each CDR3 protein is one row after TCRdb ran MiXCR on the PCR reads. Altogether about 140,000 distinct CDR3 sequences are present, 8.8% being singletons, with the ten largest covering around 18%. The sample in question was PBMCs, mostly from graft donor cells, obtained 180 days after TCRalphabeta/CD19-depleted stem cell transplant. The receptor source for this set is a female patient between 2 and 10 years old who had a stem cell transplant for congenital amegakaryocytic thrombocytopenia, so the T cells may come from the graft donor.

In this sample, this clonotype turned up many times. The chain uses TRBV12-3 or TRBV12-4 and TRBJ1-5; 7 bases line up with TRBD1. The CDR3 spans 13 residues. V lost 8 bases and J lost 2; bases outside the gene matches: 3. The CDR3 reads CASGGQRNQPQHF. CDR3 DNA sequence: TGTGCCAGCGGGGGACAGCGCAATCAGCCCCAGCATTTT.

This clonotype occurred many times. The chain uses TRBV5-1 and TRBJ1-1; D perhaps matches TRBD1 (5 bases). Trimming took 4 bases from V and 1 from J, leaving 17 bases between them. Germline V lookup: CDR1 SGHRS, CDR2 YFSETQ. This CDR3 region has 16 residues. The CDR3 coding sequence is TGCGCCAGCAGCCTATCTCCGGGACCGGGGAACACTGAAGCTTTCTTT. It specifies CASSLSPGPGNTEAFF.

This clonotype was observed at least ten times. CDR3 in amino acids: CASSLPDRAGEQYF. As DNA, the CDR3 is TGTGCCAGCAGCCTCCCGGACAGGGCGGGCGAGCAGTACTTC. This rearrangement joins TRBV28 to TRBJ2-7; 8 bases agree with TRBD1. V gave up 6 bases and J gave up 6 bases; unmatched junction bases: 10. Germline values: CDR1 MDHEN, CDR2 SYDVKM. The CDR3 sequence is 14 residues long.

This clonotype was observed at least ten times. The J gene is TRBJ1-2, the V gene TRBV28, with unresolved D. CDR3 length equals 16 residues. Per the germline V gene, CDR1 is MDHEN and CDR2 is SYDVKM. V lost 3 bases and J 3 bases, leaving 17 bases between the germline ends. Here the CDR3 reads CASSLWRDFEHYGYTF. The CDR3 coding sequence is TGTGCCAGCAGTTTGTGGAGAGATTTCGAACACTATGGCTACACCTTC.

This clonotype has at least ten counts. The CDR3 region has the DNA TGTGCCAGCAGGCCGGGACAGGGGATCAAAAAAGGCAATGAGCAGTTCTTC. Protein product: CASRPGQGIKKGNEQFF. V is TRBV28 and J is TRBJ2-1; 10 nucleotides line up with TRBD1. From germline, CDR1 is MDHEN and CDR2 SYDVKM. Trimming removed 6 bases from V and 6 bases from J; junction bases left unmatched: 14. The CDR3 length is 17 residues.

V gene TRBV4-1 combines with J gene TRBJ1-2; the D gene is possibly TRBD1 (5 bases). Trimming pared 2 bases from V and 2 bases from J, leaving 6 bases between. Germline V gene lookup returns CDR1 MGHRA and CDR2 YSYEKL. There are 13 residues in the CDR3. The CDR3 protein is CASSQHRNYGYTF. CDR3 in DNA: TGCGCCAGCAGCCAACACAGGAACTATGGCTACACCTTC.

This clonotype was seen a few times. CDR3 loop: CASSFPGWQGVEQYF. The CDR3 DNA follows: TGTGCCAGCAGTTTCCCCGGGTGGCAGGGAGTCGAGCAGTACTTC. The chain links TRBV28 to TRBJ2-7; D tentatively reads TRBD1 or TRBD2 (5 bases each). In germline, CDR1 is MDHEN, CDR2 SYDVKM. Trimming stripped 3 bases from V and 6 bases from J, with 18 bases between. The CDR3 contains 15 residues.

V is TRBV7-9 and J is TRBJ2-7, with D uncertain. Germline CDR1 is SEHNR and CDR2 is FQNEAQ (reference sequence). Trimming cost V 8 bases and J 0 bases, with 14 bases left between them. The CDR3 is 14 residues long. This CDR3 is CASGAGPPSYEQYF. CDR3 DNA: TGTGCCAGCGGCGCCGGGCCCCCCTCCTACGAGCAGTACTTC. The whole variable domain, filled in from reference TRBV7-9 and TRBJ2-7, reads DTGVSQNPRHKITKRGQNVTFRCDPISEHNRLYWYRQTLGQGPEFLTYFQNEAQLEKSRLLSDRFSAERPKGSFSTLEIQRTEQGDSAMYLCASGAGPPSYEQYFGPGTRLTVT.

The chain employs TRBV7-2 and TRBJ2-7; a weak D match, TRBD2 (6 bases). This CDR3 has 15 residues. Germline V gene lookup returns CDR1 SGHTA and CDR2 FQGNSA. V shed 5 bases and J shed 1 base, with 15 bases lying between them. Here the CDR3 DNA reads TGTGCCAGCAGCCTAGGGACGCGGGGTTCCTACGAGCAGTACTTC. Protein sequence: CASSLGTRGSYEQYF. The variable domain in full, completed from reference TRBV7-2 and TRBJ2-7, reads GAGVSQSPSNKVTEKGKDVELRCDPISGHTALYWYRQSLGQGLEFLIYFQGNSAPDKSGLPSDRFSAERTGGSVSTLTIQRTQQEDSAVYLCASSLGTRGSYEQYFGPGTRLTVT.

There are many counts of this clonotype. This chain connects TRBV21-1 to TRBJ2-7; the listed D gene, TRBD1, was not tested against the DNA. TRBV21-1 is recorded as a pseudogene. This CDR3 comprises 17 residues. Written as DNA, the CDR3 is TGTGCCAGCAGCAAAGGCTACGGACATCAGACCTCCTACGAGCAGTACTTC. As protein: CASSKGYGHQTSYEQYF.

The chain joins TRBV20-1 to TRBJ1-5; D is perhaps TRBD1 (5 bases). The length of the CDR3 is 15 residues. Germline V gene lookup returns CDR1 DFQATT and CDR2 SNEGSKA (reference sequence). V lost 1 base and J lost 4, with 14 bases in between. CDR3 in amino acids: CSARARRGVNQPQHF. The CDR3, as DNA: TGCAGTGCTAGAGCCCGGCGGGGGGTGAATCAGCCCCAGCATTTT.

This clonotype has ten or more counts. The CDR3 bases are TGTGCCAGCAGTTTCATTGACAGGGCCCATCAGCCCCAGCATTTT. Translated: CASSFIDRAHQPQHF. This chain connects TRBV28 to TRBJ1-5; 7 bases align to TRBD1. Trimming removed 3 bases from V and 5 bases from J; junction bases left unmatched: 7. Germline V gives CDR1 MDHEN, CDR2 SYDVKM. This CDR3 spans 15 amino acids.

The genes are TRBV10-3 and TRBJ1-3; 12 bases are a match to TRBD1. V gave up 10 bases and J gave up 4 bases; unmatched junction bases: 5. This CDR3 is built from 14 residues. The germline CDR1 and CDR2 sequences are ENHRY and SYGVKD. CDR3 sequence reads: CATTGTGGGNTIYF. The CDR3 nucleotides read TGTGCCACAACCGGGACAGGGGGCGGAAACACCATATATTTT.

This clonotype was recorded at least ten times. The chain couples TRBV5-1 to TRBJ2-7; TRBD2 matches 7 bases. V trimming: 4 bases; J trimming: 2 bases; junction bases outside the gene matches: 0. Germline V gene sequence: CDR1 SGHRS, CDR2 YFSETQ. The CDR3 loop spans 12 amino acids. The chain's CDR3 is CASSRGAYEQYF. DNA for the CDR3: TGCGCCAGCAGCCGGGGGGCCTACGAGCAGTACTTC.